The following is a T cell receptor beta chain sequence with its context. Antigen: not known. Sequencing used immunoSEQ multiplex PCR; TCRdb keeps in-frame clones, though not all of them. The sample lists 300,000 to 500,000 clones; approximately 91% were seen once. The record originates from a study of Ad26.COV2.S vaccination and SARS-CoV-2 variants. About the research overall: COV1001, an Ad26.COV2.S trial, supplied this vaccine-arm donor. Findings and limits, study-wide: The placebo group had lower spike-specific TCR breadth than the vaccine recipients did. The TCR breadth and depth analyses may have produced an underestimate of total T cell responses.

The CDR3 is 10 residues long. V lost 2 bases and J lost 8, with 3 bases in between. CDR1 is MNHNS, CDR2 SASEGT, per germline. Sample treatment: roughly 19 received Ad26.COV2.S at low or high dose, single or two shots; roughly five received placebo; per-sample allocation not given. Samples were taken on day 63 after the first vaccine or placebo injection. V gene TRBV6-1 combines with J gene TRBJ1-2; no definite D call. The sample consisted of peripheral blood, taken in a trial of Ad26.COV2.S vaccine versus placebo. This receptor was obtained from a person aged 18 to 59 who received the Ad26.COV2.S COVID-19 vaccine or a placebo. Here the CDR3 DNA reads TGTGCCAGCAGTGAACGGGGCTACACCTTC. This translates into CASSERGYTF.